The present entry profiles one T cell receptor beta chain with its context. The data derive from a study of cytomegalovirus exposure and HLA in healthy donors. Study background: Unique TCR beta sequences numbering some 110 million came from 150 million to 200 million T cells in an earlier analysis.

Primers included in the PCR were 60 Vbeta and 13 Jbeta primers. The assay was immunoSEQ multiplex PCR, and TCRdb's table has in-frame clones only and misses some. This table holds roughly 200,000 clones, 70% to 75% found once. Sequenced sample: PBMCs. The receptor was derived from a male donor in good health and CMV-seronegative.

The CDR3 here is CAGVRGLAEDTQYF. CDR3 nucleotide sequence: TGTGCCGGAGTTAGGGGACTAGCTGAAGATACGCAGTATTTT. The V gene is TRBV2, the J gene TRBJ2-3; 9 bases are shared with TRBD2. After removal of 11 bases from V and 5 bases from J, the junction contained 11 bases not matched to a gene. The CDR3 has 14 residues. Germline lookup yields CDR1 SNHLY and CDR2 FYNNEI. The whole variable domain, remainder taken from reference TRBV2 and TRBJ2-3, is EPEVTQTPSHQVTQMGQEVILRCVPISNHLYFYWYRQILGQKVEFLVSFYNNEISEKSEIFDDQFSVERPDGSNFTLKIRSTKLEDSAMYFCAGVRGLAEDTQYFGPGTRLTVL.